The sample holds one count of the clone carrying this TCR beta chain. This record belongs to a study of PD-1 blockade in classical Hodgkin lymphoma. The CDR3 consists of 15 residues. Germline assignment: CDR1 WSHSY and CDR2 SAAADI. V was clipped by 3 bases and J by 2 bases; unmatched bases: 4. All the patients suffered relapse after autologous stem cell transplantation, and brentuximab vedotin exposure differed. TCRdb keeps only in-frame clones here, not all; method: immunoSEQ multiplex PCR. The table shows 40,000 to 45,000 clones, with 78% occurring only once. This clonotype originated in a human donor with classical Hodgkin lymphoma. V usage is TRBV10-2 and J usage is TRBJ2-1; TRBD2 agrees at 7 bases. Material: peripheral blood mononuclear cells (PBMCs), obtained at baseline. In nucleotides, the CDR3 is TGCGCCAGCAGTGATGTGAGCGGGGCCTACAATGAGCAGTTCTTC. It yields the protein CASSDVSGAYNEQFF.